The present entry profiles one TCR beta chain with its context. The data were obtained in a study of shared clonotypes between healthy human individuals. TCRdb's copy holds only in-frame clones and misses some; the assay was immunoSEQ multiplex PCR. The repertoire holds some 2.1 million clones, roughly 96% seen once, with more than 0.1% in the top ten. The CDR3 sequence is 15 residues long. Germline CDR1 LNHDA, CDR2 SQIVND (reference sequence). Deletions cut 3 bases from V and 7 bases from J, with 17 bases between. This sequence originates from a man younger than 30 in good health. Sample: naive CD4+ T cells sorted from blood. Subset reported: CD45RA+ positively selected. The chain is built from TRBV19 and TRBJ2-3, with D possibly TRBD2 on 6 matching bases. The CDR3 bases are TGTGCCAGTAGTATGGGGAGCGGGTGGCGGAATACGCAGTATTTT. Protein sequence: CASSMGSGWRNTQYF. Combining the CDR3 with reference TRBV19 and TRBJ2-3 gives the whole variable domain DGGITQSPKYLFRKEGQNVTLSCEQNLNHDAMYWYRQDPGQGLRLIYYSQIVNDFQKGDIAEGYSVSREKKESFPLTVTSAQKNPTAFYLCASSMGSGWRNTQYFGPGTRLTVL.